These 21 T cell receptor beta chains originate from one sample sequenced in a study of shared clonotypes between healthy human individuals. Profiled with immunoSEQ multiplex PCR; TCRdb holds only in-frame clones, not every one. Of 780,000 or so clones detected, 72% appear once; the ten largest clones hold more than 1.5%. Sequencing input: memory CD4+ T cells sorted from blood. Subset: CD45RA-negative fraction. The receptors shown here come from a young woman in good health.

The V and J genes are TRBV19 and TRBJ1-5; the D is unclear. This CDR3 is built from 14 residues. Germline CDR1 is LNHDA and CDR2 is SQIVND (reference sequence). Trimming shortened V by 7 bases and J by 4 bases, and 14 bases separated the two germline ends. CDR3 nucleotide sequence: TGTGCCAGTACGACGGAACATGGGAATCAGCCCCAGCATTTT. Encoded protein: CASTTEHGNQPQHF. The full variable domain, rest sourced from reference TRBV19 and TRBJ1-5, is DGGITQSPKYLFRKEGQNVTLSCEQNLNHDAMYWYRQDPGQGLRLIYYSQIVNDFQKGDIAEGYSVSREKKESFPLTVTSAQKNPTAFYLCASTTEHGNQPQHFGDGTRLSIL.

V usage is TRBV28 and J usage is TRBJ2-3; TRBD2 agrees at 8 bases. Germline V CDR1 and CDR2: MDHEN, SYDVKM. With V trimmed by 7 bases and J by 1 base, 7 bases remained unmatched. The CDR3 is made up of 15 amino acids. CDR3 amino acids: CASTLAGIGTDTQYF. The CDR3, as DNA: TGTGCCAGCACCTTAGCGGGAATAGGCACAGATACGCAGTATTTT.

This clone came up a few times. CDR3 DNA: TGTGCCAGCAGCTTATATTTAGACAATGAAAAACTGTTTTTT. Translated, it gives CASSLYLDNEKLFF. J is TRBJ1-4 and V is TRBV7-2; D gene ambiguous. The CDR3 is made up of 14 amino acids. Germline V gene data show CDR1 as SGHTA and CDR2 as FQGNSA. Trimming cost V 2 bases and J 5 bases, with 9 bases left between them.

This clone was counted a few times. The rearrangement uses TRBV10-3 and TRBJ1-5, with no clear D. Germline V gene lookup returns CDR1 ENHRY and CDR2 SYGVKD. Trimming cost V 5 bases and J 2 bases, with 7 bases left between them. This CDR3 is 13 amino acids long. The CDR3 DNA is TGTGCCATCAGTCCGGAAGGCAATCAGCCCCAGCATTTT. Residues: CAISPEGNQPQHF.

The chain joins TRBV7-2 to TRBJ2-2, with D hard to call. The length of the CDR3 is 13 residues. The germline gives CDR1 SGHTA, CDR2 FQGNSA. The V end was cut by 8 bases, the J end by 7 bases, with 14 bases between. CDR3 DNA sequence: TGTGCCAGCCCACCGATGGCCAGCGGGGAGCTGTTTTTT. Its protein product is CASPPMASGELFF.

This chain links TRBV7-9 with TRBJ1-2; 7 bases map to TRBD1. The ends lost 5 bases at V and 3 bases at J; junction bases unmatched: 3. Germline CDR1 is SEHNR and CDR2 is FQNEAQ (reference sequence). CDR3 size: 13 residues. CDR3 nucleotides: TGTGCCAGCAGCACCAGGGGGGACTATGGCTACACCTTC. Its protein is CASSTRGDYGYTF.

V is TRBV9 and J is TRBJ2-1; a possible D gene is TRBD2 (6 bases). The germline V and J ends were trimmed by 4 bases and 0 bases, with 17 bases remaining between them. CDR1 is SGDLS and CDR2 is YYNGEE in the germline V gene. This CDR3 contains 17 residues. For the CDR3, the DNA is TGTGCCAGCAGCTTAGGCGGAGGGGTGGACTCCTACAATGAGCAGTTCTTC. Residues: CASSLGGGVDSYNEQFF.

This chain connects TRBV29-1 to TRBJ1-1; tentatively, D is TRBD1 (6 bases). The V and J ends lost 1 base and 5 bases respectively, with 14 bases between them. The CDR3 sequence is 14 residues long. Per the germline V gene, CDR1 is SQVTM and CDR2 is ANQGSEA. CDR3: CSVEGWRGGTEAFF. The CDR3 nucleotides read TGCAGCGTTGAAGGATGGAGGGGGGGAACTGAAGCTTTCTTT.

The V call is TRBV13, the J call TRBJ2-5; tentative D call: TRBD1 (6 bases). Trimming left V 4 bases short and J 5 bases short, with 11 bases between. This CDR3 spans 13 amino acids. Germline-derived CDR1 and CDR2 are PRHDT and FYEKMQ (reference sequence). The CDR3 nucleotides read TGTGCCAGCAGCTACAGGGAGAGGGAGACCCAGTACTTC. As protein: CASSYRERETQYF.

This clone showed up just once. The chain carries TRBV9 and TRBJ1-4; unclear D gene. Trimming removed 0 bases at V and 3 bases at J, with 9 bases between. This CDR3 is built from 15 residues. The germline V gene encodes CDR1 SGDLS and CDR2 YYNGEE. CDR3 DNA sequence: TGTGCCAGCAGCGTAGGGCTCTCGGCTAATGAAAAACTGTTTTTT. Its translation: CASSVGLSANEKLFF.

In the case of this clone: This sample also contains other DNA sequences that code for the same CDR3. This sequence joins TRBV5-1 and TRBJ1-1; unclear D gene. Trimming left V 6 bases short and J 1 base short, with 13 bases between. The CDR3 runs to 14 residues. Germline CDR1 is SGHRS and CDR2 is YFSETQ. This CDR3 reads CASNPGEGNTEAFF. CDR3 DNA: TGCGCCAGCAACCCCGGGGAAGGGAACACTGAAGCTTTCTTT. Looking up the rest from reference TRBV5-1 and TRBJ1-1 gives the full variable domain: KAGVTQTPRYLIKTRGQQVTLSCSPISGHRSVSWYQQTPGQGLQFLFEYFSETQRNKGNFPGRFSGRQFSNSRSEMNVSTLELGDSALYLCASNPGEGNTEAFFGQGTRLTVV.

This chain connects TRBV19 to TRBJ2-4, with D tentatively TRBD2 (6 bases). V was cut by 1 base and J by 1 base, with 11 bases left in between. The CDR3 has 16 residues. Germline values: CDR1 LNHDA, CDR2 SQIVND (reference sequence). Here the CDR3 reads CASSIGRGQAKNIQYF. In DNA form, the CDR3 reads TGTGCCAGTAGTATAGGGCGGGGTCAGGCCAAAAACATTCAGTACTTC.

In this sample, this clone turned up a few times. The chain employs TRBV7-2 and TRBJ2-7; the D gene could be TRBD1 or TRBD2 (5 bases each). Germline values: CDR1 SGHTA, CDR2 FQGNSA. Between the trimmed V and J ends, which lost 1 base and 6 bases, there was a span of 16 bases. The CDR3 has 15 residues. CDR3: CASSLVFGASGEQYF. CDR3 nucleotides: TGTGCCAGCAGCTTAGTCTTCGGGGCTTCGGGCGAGCAGTACTTC.

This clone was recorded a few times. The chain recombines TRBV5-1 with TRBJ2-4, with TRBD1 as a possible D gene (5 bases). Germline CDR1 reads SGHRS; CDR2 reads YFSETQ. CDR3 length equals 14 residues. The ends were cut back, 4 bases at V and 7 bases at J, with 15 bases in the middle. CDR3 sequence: CASSQGHSGNIQYF. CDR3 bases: TGCGCCAGCAGCCAAGGACACTCCGGGAACATTCAGTACTTC. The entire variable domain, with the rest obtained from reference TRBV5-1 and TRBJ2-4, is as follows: KAGVTQTPRYLIKTRGQQVTLSCSPISGHRSVSWYQQTPGQGLQFLFEYFSETQRNKGNFPGRFSGRQFSNSRSEMNVSTLELGDSALYLCASSQGHSGNIQYFGAGTRLSVL.

The CDR3 sequence: CASSSGTEPTYEQYF. The CDR3 DNA is TGTGCCAGCAGTTCCGGGACCGAACCGACCTACGAGCAGTACTTC. This sequence joins TRBV28 and TRBJ2-7; D possibly uses TRBD1 or TRBD2 (5 bases each). Looked up from germline, CDR1 is MDHEN and CDR2 is SYDVKM. With 4 bases removed from V and 2 bases from J, the gap between germline ends came to 15 bases. The CDR3 spans 15 residues. The variable domain in full, completed from reference TRBV28 and TRBJ2-7, reads DVKVTQSSRYLVKRTGEKVFLECVQDMDHENMFWYRQDPGLGLRLIYFSYDVKMKEKGDIPEGYSVSREKKERFSLILESASTNQTSMYLCASSSGTEPTYEQYFGPGTRLTVT.

The CDR3 DNA follows: TGTGCCAGCAGTGACAGCCAGGGTGGACTCGATGAGCAGTTCTTC. As protein: CASSDSQGGLDEQFF. This chain links TRBV6-4 with TRBJ2-1, with D perhaps given as TRBD1 or TRBD2 (5 bases each). The CDR3 consists of 15 residues. V was shortened by 2 bases and J by 8 bases, with 16 bases between the two germline ends. Germline loops: CDR1 MRHNA, CDR2 SNTAGT.

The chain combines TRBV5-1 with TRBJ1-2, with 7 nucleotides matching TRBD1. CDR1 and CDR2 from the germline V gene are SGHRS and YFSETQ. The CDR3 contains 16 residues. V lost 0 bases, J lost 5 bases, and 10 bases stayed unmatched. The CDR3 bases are TGCGCCAGCAGCTTGGATAGGGCCGACAGGGAATATGGCTACACCTTC. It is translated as CASSLDRADREYGYTF.

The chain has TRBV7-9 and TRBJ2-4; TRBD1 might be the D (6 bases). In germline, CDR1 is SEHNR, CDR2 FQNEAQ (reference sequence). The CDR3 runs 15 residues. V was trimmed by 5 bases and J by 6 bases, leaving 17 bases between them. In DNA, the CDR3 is TGTGCCAGCAGCCAATATCGGTGGGGGCGAAACATTCAGTACTTC. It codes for CASSQYRWGRNIQYF.

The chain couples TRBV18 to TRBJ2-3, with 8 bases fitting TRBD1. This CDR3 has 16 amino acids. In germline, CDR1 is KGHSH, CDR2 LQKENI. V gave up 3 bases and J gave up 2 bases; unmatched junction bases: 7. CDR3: CASSPSDRAYTDTQYF. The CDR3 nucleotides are TGTGCCAGCTCACCCTCGGACAGGGCATACACAGATACGCAGTATTTT.

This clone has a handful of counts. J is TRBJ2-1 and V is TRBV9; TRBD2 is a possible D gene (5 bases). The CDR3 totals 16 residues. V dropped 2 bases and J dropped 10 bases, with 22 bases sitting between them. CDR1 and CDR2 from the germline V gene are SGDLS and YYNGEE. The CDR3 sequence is CASSVSGGRPPEEQFF. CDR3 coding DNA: TGTGCCAGCAGCGTCAGCGGTGGGCGGCCTCCGGAGGAGCAGTTCTTC.

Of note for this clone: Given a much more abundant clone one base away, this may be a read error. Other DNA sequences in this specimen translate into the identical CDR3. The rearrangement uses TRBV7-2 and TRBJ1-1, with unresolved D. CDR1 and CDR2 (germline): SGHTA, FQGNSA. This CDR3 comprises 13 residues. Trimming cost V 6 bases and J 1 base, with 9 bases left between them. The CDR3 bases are TGTGCCAGCAGTTCACAACGGAACACTGAAGCTTTCTTT. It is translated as CASSSQRNTEAFF. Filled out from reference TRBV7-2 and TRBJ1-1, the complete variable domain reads GAGVSQSPSNKVTEKGKDVELRCDPISGHTALYWYRQSLGQGLEFLIYFQGNSAPDKSGLPSDRFSAERTGGSVSTLTIQRTQQEDSAVYLCASSSQRNTEAFFGQGTRLTVV.